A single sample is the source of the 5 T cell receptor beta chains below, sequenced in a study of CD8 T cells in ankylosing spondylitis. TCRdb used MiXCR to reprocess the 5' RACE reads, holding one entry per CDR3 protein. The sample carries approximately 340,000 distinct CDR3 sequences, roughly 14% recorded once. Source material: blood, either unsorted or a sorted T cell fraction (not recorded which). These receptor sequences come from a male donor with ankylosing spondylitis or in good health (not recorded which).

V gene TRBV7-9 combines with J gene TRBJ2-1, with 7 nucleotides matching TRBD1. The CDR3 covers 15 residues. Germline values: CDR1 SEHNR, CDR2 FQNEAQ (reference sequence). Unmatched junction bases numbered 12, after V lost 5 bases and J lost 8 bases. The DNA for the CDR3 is TGTGCCAGCAGCCCAGGGGGACCCCTTTTGGATGAGCAGTTCTTC. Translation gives CASSPGGPLLDEQFF.

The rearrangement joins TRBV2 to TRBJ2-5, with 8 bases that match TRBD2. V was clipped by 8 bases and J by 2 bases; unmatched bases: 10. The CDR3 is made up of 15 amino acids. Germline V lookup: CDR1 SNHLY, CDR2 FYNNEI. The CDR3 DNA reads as TGTGCCAGCCGACTAGCGATCGATTCTCAAGAGACCCAGTACTTC. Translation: CASRLAIDSQETQYF.

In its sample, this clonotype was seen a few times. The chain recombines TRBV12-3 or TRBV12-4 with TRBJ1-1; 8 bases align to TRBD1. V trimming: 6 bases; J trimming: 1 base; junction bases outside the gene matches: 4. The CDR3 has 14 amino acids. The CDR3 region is CASSDRGKNTEAFF. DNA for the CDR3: TGTGCCAGCAGCGACAGGGGTAAGAACACTGAAGCTTTCTTT.

CDR3 DNA sequence: TGCGCCAGCAGCTTGACGAGCCCGTACGAGCAGTACTTC. It yields the protein CASSLTSPYEQYF. J is TRBJ2-7 and V is TRBV5-1; D gene uncertain. Trimming removed 1 base from V and 4 bases from J, with 9 bases in between. The CDR3 runs 13 residues. Germline loops: CDR1 SGHRS, CDR2 YFSETQ.

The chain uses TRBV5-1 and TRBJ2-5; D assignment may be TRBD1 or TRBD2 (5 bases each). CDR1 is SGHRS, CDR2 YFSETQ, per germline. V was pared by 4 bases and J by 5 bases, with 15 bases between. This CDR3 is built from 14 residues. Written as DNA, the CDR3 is TGCGCCAGCAGCGGGGGTGGGCCGGTGGAGACCCAGTACTTC. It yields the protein CASSGGGPVETQYF.